The 21 T cell receptor beta chains below all came from one sample that was sequenced in a study of shared clonotypes between healthy human individuals. Produced via immunoSEQ multiplex PCR; TCRdb's table is partial and in-frame only. Among around 79,000 clones listed, about 63% were seen once. The specimen was memory CD8+ T cells sorted from blood. Subset in this sample: CD45RO+ cells pooled with CCR7-negative TemRA cells. Receptors originate from a young man in good health.

For this clone: One end of the junction fails to match germline, which may point to a read error. CDR3 sequence (DNA): TGTGCCAGCAGATTGGGACAGGGGGCCTACAATGAGCAGTTCTTC. This translates into CASRLGQGAYNEQFF. The genes are TRBV5-4 and TRBJ2-1; 11 positions match TRBD1. The CDR3 has 15 amino acids. Looked up from germline, CDR1 is SGHNT and CDR2 is YYREEE (reference sequence).

The chain is built from TRBV7-9 and TRBJ2-5, with 13 bases that match TRBD2. In germline, CDR1 is SEHNR, CDR2 FQNEAQ (reference sequence). This CDR3 is built from 16 residues. The junction had 8 bases not matched to a gene; V was cut back by 5 bases and J by 5 bases. The CDR3 spells CASSAGLAGARETQYF. The CDR3 nucleotides are TGTGCCAGCAGCGCCGGACTAGCGGGAGCTCGCGAGACCCAGTACTTC.

The chain carries TRBV25-1 and TRBJ1-4, with D perhaps TRBD1 (6 bases). Trimming left V 2 bases short and J 8 bases short, with 18 bases between. CDR3 length: 16 amino acids. The V gene's germline CDR1 is MGHDK and CDR2 SYGVNS. The CDR3: CASSEPTGRSREKLFF. In DNA, the CDR3 is TGTGCCAGCAGTGAACCTACAGGGCGATCGCGAGAAAAACTGTTTTTT.

This clone was counted a single time. The J gene is TRBJ1-4, the V gene TRBV15; D gene ambiguous. The V end lost 1 base, the J end lost 0 bases, and 6 bases lay between the germline ends. The CDR3 runs 15 residues. Per the germline V gene, CDR1 is LNHNV and CDR2 is YYDKDF (reference sequence). The CDR3 protein is CATSRGGATNEKLFF. The CDR3 DNA follows: TGTGCCACCAGCAGAGGTGGGGCAACTAATGAAAAACTGTTTTTT.

To note about this clone: A read error is possible here, since a much larger clone lies one base away. V is TRBV29-1 and J is TRBJ1-1, with D hard to call. Trimming left V 4 bases short and J 0 bases short, with 6 bases between. This CDR3 contains 12 residues. Germline V CDR1 and CDR2: SQVTM, ANQGSEA. Here the CDR3 DNA reads TGCAGCGTTGCAGTCATGAACACTGAAGCTTTCTTT. Protein sequence: CSVAVMNTEAFF.

The chain joins TRBV28 to TRBJ2-7; weak D call: TRBD1 (5 bases). V was clipped by 7 bases and J by 3 bases, with 16 bases between them. The CDR3 runs to 14 residues. CDR1 is MDHEN, CDR2 SYDVKM, per germline. CDR3: CASTLGLGDYEQYF. The CDR3 DNA sequence: TGTGCCAGCACCTTGGGGCTAGGCGACTACGAGCAGTACTTC.

This clone was seen only a few times. J is TRBJ2-2 and V is TRBV5-6, with TRBD2 as a possible D gene (6 bases). The V end was cut by 4 bases, the J end by 3 bases, with 13 bases between. The CDR3 is 15 residues long. Germline-derived CDR1 and CDR2 are SGHDT and YYEEEE. CDR3 DNA: TGTGCCAGCAGCGGCCGGGACTTTTACACCGGGGAGCTGTTTTTT. This translates into CASSGRDFYTGELFF.

This clone was seen only a few times. The chain links TRBV2 to TRBJ1-5; D not resolved. This CDR3 contains 14 residues. Trimming pared 4 bases from V and 6 bases from J, leaving 13 bases between. Germline-derived CDR1 and CDR2 are SNHLY and FYNNEI. CDR3 bases: TGTGCCAGCAGTGGGCAATCCGTGGGTCAGCCCCAGCATTTT. Translation gives CASSGQSVGQPQHF.

The rearrangement links TRBV4-3 to TRBJ2-1; no clear D gene. In germline, CDR1 is LGHNA, CDR2 YSLEER. CDR3 length equals 14 residues. Trimming stripped 1 base from V and 7 bases from J, with 11 bases between. The DNA of the CDR3 is TGCGCCAGCAGCCAAGGTGTGGAGCCTAATGAGCAGTTCTTC. Residues: CASSQGVEPNEQFF.

The CDR3 nucleotides are TGTGCCAGCAGCTTACGGGACAGGGGAAATGAGCAGTTCTTC. It specifies CASSLRDRGNEQFF. This chain joins TRBV7-9 and TRBJ2-1; TRBD1 matches at 10 bases. This CDR3 has 14 amino acids. V lost 2 bases, J lost 7 bases, and 2 bases stayed unmatched. The germline V gene has CDR1 SEHNR and CDR2 FQNEAQ (reference sequence).

As concerns this clone: A read error likely explains this, since a far larger clone differs by one base. Other DNA sequences in this sample translate to the same CDR3. The J gene is TRBJ1-5, the V gene TRBV6-1, with 9 nucleotides matching TRBD1. The germline gives CDR1 MNHNS, CDR2 SASEGT. V trimming: 6 bases; J trimming: 5 bases; junction bases outside the gene matches: 8. The CDR3 is made up of 15 amino acids. The CDR3 is CASSRYRGRDQPQHF. CDR3 nucleotide sequence: TGTGCCAGCAGCCGTTACAGGGGGCGGGATCAGCCCCAGCATTTT.

The rearrangement links TRBV5-1 to TRBJ2-7, with 7 nucleotides matching TRBD2. J gave up 2 bases and V 0 bases, and 14 bases lay outside the gene matches. Germline CDR1 is SGHRS and CDR2 is YFSETQ. This CDR3 is 18 amino acids long. Written as DNA, the CDR3 is TGCGCCAGCAGCTTGGAGGGGCGGGGGACTCTTACCGCCTACGAGCAGTACTTC. The encoded protein is CASSLEGRGTLTAYEQYF.

This clone was counted once. The J gene is TRBJ2-2, the V gene TRBV5-1; 12 bases fit TRBD2. The CDR3 is made up of 17 amino acids. Germline CDR1 is SGHRS and CDR2 is YFSETQ. Losses at the gene ends were 1 base for V and 4 bases for J; bases not matched to a gene: 5. CDR3 sequence: CASSLSLAGGVTGELFF. The CDR3 coding sequence is TGCGCCAGCAGCTTGAGTCTAGCGGGAGGGGTCACCGGGGAGCTGTTTTTT.

V is TRBV28 and J is TRBJ2-7; D is unclear. The germline gives CDR1 MDHEN, CDR2 SYDVKM. This CDR3 comprises 15 residues. Trimming pared 7 bases from V and 4 bases from J, leaving 20 bases between. The CDR3 spells CASIRANPLNYEQYF. Here the CDR3 DNA reads TGTGCCAGCATTAGAGCAAACCCCCTGAATTACGAGCAGTACTTC.

The chain couples TRBV15 to TRBJ2-5, with TRBD1 identical over 7 bases. The CDR3 has 14 amino acids. Germline V gene lookup returns CDR1 LNHNV and CDR2 YYDKDF (reference sequence). V gave up 5 bases and J gave up 6 bases; unmatched junction bases: 9. The CDR3 nucleotides read TGTGCCACCAGCGGATGGGACAGCCAGAAGACCCAGTACTTC. Its translation: CATSGWDSQKTQYF. Looking up the rest from reference TRBV15 and TRBJ2-5 gives the full variable domain: DAMVIQNPRYQVTQFGKPVTLSCSQTLNHNVMYWYQQKSSQAPKLLFHYYDKDFNNEADTPDNFQSRRPNTSFCFLDIRSPGLGDTAMYLCATSGWDSQKTQYFGPGTRLLVL.

This clone was seen only once. V gene TRBV11-2 combines with J gene TRBJ2-3; D unclear. This CDR3 region has 12 residues. V was trimmed by 5 bases and J by 6 bases, leaving 9 bases between them. CDR1 and CDR2 from the germline V gene are SGHAT and FQNNGV. In DNA form, the CDR3 reads TGTGCCAGCAGCCCCGAGAGCGATACGCAGTATTTT. This translates into CASSPESDTQYF.

The chain uses TRBV5-6 and TRBJ2-1; the D gene is possibly TRBD2 (6 bases). Between the trimmed V and J ends, which lost 2 bases and 4 bases, there was a span of 22 bases. Germline CDR1 and CDR2: SGHDT and YYEEEE. The CDR3 loop spans 18 amino acids. CDR3 amino acids: CASSLSALAGWSYNEQFF. The DNA of the CDR3 is TGTGCCAGCAGCTTATCCGCTCTGGCGGGATGGTCGTACAATGAGCAGTTCTTC. The full variable domain, completed using reference TRBV5-6 and TRBJ2-1, is DAGVTQSPTHLIKTRGQQVTLRCSPKSGHDTVSWYQQALGQGPQFIFQYYEEEERQRGNFPDRFSGHQFPNYSSELNVNALLLGDSALYLCASSLSALAGWSYNEQFFGPGTRLTVL.

The table lists this clone with many counts. The chain carries TRBV6-4 and TRBJ2-3, with TRBD1 matching 7 bases. The CDR3 totals 14 residues. V shed 4 bases, J shed 1 base, and the junction held 2 bases outside the gene matches. Germline CDR1 reads MRHNA; CDR2 reads SNTAGT. DNA of the CDR3: TGTGCCAGCAGTGTAGGGACAGGCACAGATACGCAGTATTTT. This gives the protein CASSVGTGTDTQYF.

This chain uses TRBV4-2 with TRBJ2-3; 7 nucleotides agree with TRBD2. Germline V gene data show CDR1 as LGHNA and CDR2 as YNFKEQ. The CDR3 sequence is 14 residues long. Losses at the gene ends were 1 base for V and 4 bases for J; bases not matched to a gene: 2. CDR3 in amino acids: CASSQGREPDTQYF. The CDR3 region has the DNA TGTGCCAGCAGCCAAGGGCGGGAGCCAGATACGCAGTATTTT.

The J gene is TRBJ2-1, the V gene TRBV28; weak D call: TRBD2 (6 bases). V shed 2 bases and J shed 4 bases, with 21 bases lying between them. CDR3 length: 18 residues. CDR1 is MDHEN, CDR2 SYDVKM, per germline. The CDR3 DNA reads TGTGCCAGCAGTTTACTTCCGGGACTCGGAGGGGAATACAATGAGCAGTTCTTC. This gives the protein CASSLLPGLGGEYNEQFF.

The chain links TRBV11-2 to TRBJ1-1, with unresolved D. CDR3 size: 12 residues. The V gene lost 5 bases and the J gene lost 10 bases, with 14 bases spanning the gap. Germline CDR1 and CDR2: SGHAT and FQNNGV. In DNA, the CDR3 is TGTGCCAGCAGCCAGTTGGGAATAGTAGCTTTCTTT. Its protein is CASSQLGIVAFF. Full variable domain (rest looked up from reference TRBV11-2 and TRBJ1-1): EAGVAQSPRYKIIEKRQSVAFWCNPISGHATLYWYQQILGQGPKLLIQFQNNGVVDDSQLPKDRFSAERLKGVDSTLKIQPAKLEDSAVYLCASSQLGIVAFFGQGTRLTVV.